Listed here are 8 T cell receptor beta chains from one sample, sequenced in a study of cytomegalovirus exposure and HLA in healthy donors. 60 Vbeta and 13 Jbeta primers were used in PCR. The method was immunoSEQ multiplex PCR; TCRdb's version includes in-frame clones alone and lacks a portion of them. The data hold about 150,000 clones, with roughly 80% observed a single time. Sequencing input: PBMCs. The source of these receptors is a woman aged 40 to 49 in good health and CMV-seropositive.

This clone has just a few counts. The chain combines TRBV6-6 with TRBJ1-5; 9 bases are a match to TRBD1. The V gene's germline CDR1 is MNHNY and CDR2 SVGAGI (reference sequence). The CDR3 covers 15 residues. With V trimmed by 6 bases and J by 4 bases, 7 bases remained unmatched. The CDR3 nucleotides read TGTGCCAGCAGCCCGACAGGGGGAAGGAATCAGCCCCAGCATTTT. It is translated as CASSPTGGRNQPQHF.

V and J are TRBV6-1 and TRBJ1-1; perhaps TRBD1 as D (5 bases). Trimming pared 6 bases from V and 1 base from J, leaving 9 bases between. CDR1 and CDR2 (germline): MNHNS, SASEGT. CDR3 size: 13 residues. This CDR3 reads CASRLTENTEAFF. The CDR3 DNA reads TGTGCCAGCAGACTGACAGAGAACACTGAAGCTTTCTTT.

This rearrangement joins TRBV5-1 to TRBJ1-5, with TRBD1 identical over 10 bases. V lost 0 bases to trimming and J lost 0 bases; unmatched junction nucleotides: 3. CDR1 and CDR2 from the germline V gene are SGHRS and YFSETQ. The length of the CDR3 is 17 residues. In DNA form, the CDR3 reads TGCGCCAGCAGCTTGGGGACAGGGGGAAATAGCAATCAGCCCCAGCATTTT. The encoded protein is CASSLGTGGNSNQPQHF.

This clone appeared once. The V call is TRBV6-1, the J call TRBJ1-1; D gene uncertain. V lost 2 bases, J lost 0 bases, and 13 bases lay in between. The germline V gene encodes CDR1 MNHNS and CDR2 SASEGT. The CDR3 is 16 amino acids. In nucleotides, the CDR3 is TGTGCCAGCAGTGAATACGGGTCTCGGATGAACACTGAAGCTTTCTTT. It codes for CASSEYGSRMNTEAFF.

The rearrangement links TRBV5-1 to TRBJ2-6, with D perhaps matching TRBD1 (6 bases). The V gene's germline CDR1 is SGHRS and CDR2 YFSETQ. The CDR3 length is 16 residues. V lost 4 bases, J lost 0 bases, and 11 bases lay in between. CDR3 residues: CASSPDRSSGANVLTF. The CDR3 DNA reads as TGCGCCAGCAGCCCCGACAGGTCCTCTGGGGCCAACGTCCTGACTTTC.

The genes are TRBV28 and TRBJ2-4; TRBD2 matches at 8 bases. This CDR3 has 14 residues. The germline CDR1 and CDR2 sequences are MDHEN and SYDVKM. The J segment lost 3 bases and the V segment lost 7 bases, leaving 5 bases of the junction unmatched. The CDR3 sequence is CASTSSGGKNIQYF. The CDR3 DNA reads TGTGCCAGCACCTCAAGCGGGGGCAAAAACATTCAGTACTTC.

The chain links TRBV6-5 to TRBJ2-7; 11 bases are a match to TRBD1. The trim removed 5 bases at V and 3 bases at J, leaving 6 bases unmatched. Germline values: CDR1 MNHEY, CDR2 SVGAGI. The CDR3 spans 15 residues. The CDR3 DNA reads TGTGCCAGCAGTCCGGCCGGGACAGGGGGCTACGAGCAGTACTTC. Amino acids: CASSPAGTGGYEQYF.

CDR3 in amino acids: CASSVESGQGNYGYTF. The CDR3 nucleotides are TGTGCCAGCAGCGTAGAATCGGGACAGGGGAACTATGGCTACACCTTC. The chain links TRBV9 to TRBJ1-2, with 10 bases fitting TRBD1. V was clipped by 0 bases and J by 2 bases; unmatched bases: 4. Germline V lookup: CDR1 SGDLS, CDR2 YYNGEE. The CDR3 runs 16 residues.